Listed below are T cell receptor beta chains from one sample, sequenced in a study of T-cell reconstitution after alpha-beta-depleted transplantation in children. TCRdb re-called the PCR reads through MiXCR, storing one row per CDR3 protein. Among roughly 590,000 distinct CDR3 sequences listed, approximately 16% were seen once. The sequenced sample was PBMCs from the stem cell graft donor, obtained from the stem cell graft. Receptors originate from a human donor who donated a stem cell graft to a child with acute myeloid leukemia. Each CDR3 is given with its conserved first and last residue. D genes are given only for firm matches. Not all rows give a size; the values are once, few, many and, for expanded clones, a class.

d_call: .
j_call: TRBJ2-5
v_call: TRBV5-1
clone_size: few
cdr3_aa: CASSLDSRLETQYF
cdr3_nt: TGCGCCAGCAGCTTGGACTCTAGGCTGGAGACCCAGTACTTC

d_call: .
j_call: TRBJ2-3
v_call: TRBV27
clone_size: .
cdr3_aa: CASSTRQDPDTQYF
cdr3_nt: TGTGCCAGCAGTACCCGCCAGGACCCAGATACGCAGTATTTT

d_call: .
j_call: TRBJ1-4
v_call: TRBV7-9
clone_size: .
cdr3_aa: CASSPPGGRTEFF
cdr3_nt: TGTGCCAGCAGCCCCCCCGGTGGCCGGACGGAGTTTTTT

d_call: .
j_call: TRBJ1-2
v_call: TRBV20-1
clone_size: .
cdr3_aa: CSLTRSGANYYGYTF
cdr3_nt: TGCAGCCTCACCCGGTCGGGGGCGAACTACTATGGCTACACCTTC

d_call: .
j_call: TRBJ1-2
v_call: TRBV18
clone_size: few
cdr3_aa: CASSPEGRGYGYTF
cdr3_nt: TGTGCCAGCTCACCAGAAGGACGCGGCTATGGCTACACCTTC

d_call: .
j_call: TRBJ1-4
v_call: TRBV7-9
clone_size: .
cdr3_aa: CASSLSGVYDEKLFF
cdr3_nt: TGTGCCAGCAGCTTATCCGGGGTGTACGATGAAAAACTGTTTTTT

d_call: .
j_call: TRBJ1-5
v_call: TRBV5-1
clone_size: .
cdr3_aa: CASSPMGRSNQPQHF
cdr3_nt: TGCGCCAGCAGCCCGATGGGACGGAGCAATCAGCCCCAGCATTTT

d_call: .
j_call: TRBJ1-3
v_call: TRBV15
clone_size: .
cdr3_aa: CATSERSYSSGNTIYF
cdr3_nt: TGTGCCACCTCCGAACGGTCCTACTCCTCTGGAAACACCATATATTTT

d_call: .
j_call: TRBJ1-5
v_call: TRBV3-1
clone_size: .
cdr3_aa: CASSQESQPQHF
cdr3_nt: TGTGCCAGCAGCCAAGAGAGTCAGCCCCAGCATTTT

d_call: TRBD2
j_call: TRBJ2-7
v_call: TRBV27
clone_size: .
cdr3_aa: CASSFIAGGPQSMGEQYF
cdr3_nt: TGTGCCAGCAGTTTTATAGCGGGGGGGCCTCAGTCGATGGGCGAGCAGTACTTC

d_call: TRBD2
j_call: TRBJ2-2
v_call: TRBV20-1
clone_size: few
cdr3_aa: CSARVGRGGTGELFF
cdr3_nt: TGCAGTGCTAGAGTCGGGCGGGGGGGGACCGGGGAGCTGTTTTTT

d_call: .
j_call: TRBJ2-6
v_call: TRBV20-1
clone_size: few
cdr3_aa: CSARASNVSGANVLTF
cdr3_nt: TGCAGTGCTAGAGCCTCAAATGTCTCTGGGGCCAACGTCCTGACTTTC

d_call: .
j_call: TRBJ2-6
v_call: TRBV12-3/TRBV12-4
clone_size: many
cdr3_aa: CASSLVSAGANVLTF
cdr3_nt: TGTGCCAGCAGTTTAGTCTCCGCTGGGGCCAACGTCCTGACTTTC

d_call: .
j_call: TRBJ2-5
v_call: TRBV7-2
clone_size: many
cdr3_aa: CASSLASLPGETQYF
cdr3_nt: TGTGCCAGCAGCTTAGCTTCCCTACCGGGGGAGACCCAGTACTTC

d_call: .
j_call: TRBJ2-3
v_call: TRBV5-6
clone_size: few
cdr3_aa: CASSALQGLGPDTQYF
cdr3_nt: TGTGCCAGCAGCGCTCTACAGGGCCTGGGCCCAGATACGCAGTATTTT

d_call: .
j_call: TRBJ1-4
v_call: TRBV28
clone_size: .
cdr3_aa: CASSFFGRTSLFF
cdr3_nt: TGTGCCAGCAGTTTTTTTGGCCGGACATCGCTGTTTTTT

d_call: TRBD1
j_call: TRBJ2-3
v_call: TRBV7-2
clone_size: many
cdr3_aa: CASSLYPTGVGTDTQYF
cdr3_nt: TGTGCCAGCAGCCTCTACCCGACAGGGGTAGGCACAGATACGCAGTATTTT

d_call: .
j_call: TRBJ2-3
v_call: TRBV20-1
clone_size: many
cdr3_aa: CSARDPTGSSTDTQYF
cdr3_nt: TGCAGTGCTAGAGACCCGACAGGCTCTAGCACAGATACGCAGTATTTT

d_call: TRBD2
j_call: TRBJ2-1
v_call: TRBV4-3
clone_size: .
cdr3_aa: CASSRGTGTSNNEQFF
cdr3_nt: TGCGCCAGCAGCCGAGGGACCGGGACTAGTAACAATGAGCAGTTCTTC

d_call: .
j_call: TRBJ1-6
v_call: TRBV6-5
clone_size: .
cdr3_aa: CASSYSSRPLSSYNSPLHF
cdr3_nt: TGTGCCAGCAGTTACTCCTCAAGGCCCCTGAGCTCCTATAATTCACCCCTCCACTTT

d_call: .
j_call: TRBJ1-1
v_call: TRBV5-5
clone_size: few
cdr3_aa: CASSLMGRPEVGTEAFF
cdr3_nt: TGTGCCAGCAGCTTGATGGGACGGCCCGAAGTGGGGACTGAAGCTTTCTTT

d_call: .
j_call: TRBJ1-6
v_call: TRBV7-8
clone_size: .
cdr3_aa: CASSPSGSPLHF
cdr3_nt: TGTGCCAGCAGCCCCTCCGGGTCACCCCTCCACTTT

d_call: .
j_call: TRBJ2-2
v_call: TRBV20-1
clone_size: few
cdr3_aa: CSAVRSGTGELFF
cdr3_nt: TGCAGTGCTGTTCGAAGTGGCACCGGGGAGCTGTTTTTT

d_call: .
j_call: TRBJ2-5
v_call: TRBV29-1
clone_size: many
cdr3_aa: CSVQGLLTETQYF
cdr3_nt: TGCAGCGTCCAAGGGCTACTTACGGAGACCCAGTACTTC

d_call: TRBD1
j_call: TRBJ2-2
v_call: TRBV20-1
clone_size: many
cdr3_aa: CSAKTGGYNTGELFF
cdr3_nt: TGCAGTGCTAAGACAGGGGGCTACAACACCGGGGAGCTGTTTTTT

d_call: .
j_call: TRBJ2-7
v_call: TRBV4-3
clone_size: .
cdr3_aa: CASSQDIVRVGRTDEQYF
cdr3_nt: TGCGCCAGCAGCCAAGATATAGTTAGGGTGGGAAGGACGGACGAGCAGTACTTC

d_call: .
j_call: TRBJ1-2
v_call: TRBV29-1
clone_size: many
cdr3_aa: CSVGRQDKRGYTF
cdr3_nt: TGCAGCGTTGGGCGGCAGGATAAGCGGGGCTACACCTTC

d_call: .
j_call: TRBJ1-1
v_call: TRBV18
clone_size: few
cdr3_aa: CASSPVRTEAFF
cdr3_nt: TGTGCCAGCTCACCGGTTAGGACTGAAGCTTTCTTT

d_call: TRBD1
j_call: TRBJ1-6
v_call: TRBV9
clone_size: .
cdr3_aa: CASSVGGWTGDNSPLHF
cdr3_nt: TGTGCCAGCAGCGTAGGGGGATGGACAGGGGATAATTCACCCCTCCACTTT

d_call: .
j_call: TRBJ2-1
v_call: TRBV21-1
clone_size: .
cdr3_aa: CASSLRTDKNEQFF
cdr3_nt: TGTGCCAGCAGCCTTCGGACAGATAAGAATGAGCAGTTCTTC

d_call: .
j_call: TRBJ1-1
v_call: TRBV5-4
clone_size: many
cdr3_aa: CASSRQDPNTEAFF
cdr3_nt: TGTGCCAGCAGCCGACAGGACCCGAACACTGAAGCTTTCTTT

d_call: .
j_call: TRBJ2-3
v_call: TRBV29-1
clone_size: few
cdr3_aa: CSVGSGFLTDTQYF
cdr3_nt: TGCAGCGTTGGCTCGGGGTTTTTGACAGATACGCAGTATTTT

d_call: .
j_call: TRBJ1-1
v_call: TRBV7-9
clone_size: .
cdr3_aa: CASSPLGREAFF
cdr3_nt: TGTGCCAGCAGCCCCCTGGGGAGGGAAGCTTTCTTT

d_call: TRBD1
j_call: TRBJ1-1
v_call: TRBV6-5
clone_size: many
cdr3_aa: CASINRGRGTEAFF
cdr3_nt: TGTGCCAGCATTAACAGGGGACGAGGCACTGAAGCTTTCTTT

d_call: TRBD2
j_call: TRBJ2-2
v_call: TRBV20-1
clone_size: .
cdr3_aa: CSAGGGLAAYAGELFF
cdr3_nt: TGCAGTGCTGGGGGGGGACTAGCGGCGTACGCCGGGGAGCTGTTTTTT

d_call: TRBD2
j_call: TRBJ2-3
v_call: TRBV7-9
clone_size: .
cdr3_aa: CASSFQRGVSTDTQYF
cdr3_nt: TGTGCCAGCAGCTTCCAGCGGGGGGTTAGCACAGATACGCAGTATTTT

d_call: .
j_call: TRBJ1-1
v_call: TRBV5-1
clone_size: many
cdr3_aa: CASSEGHSVEAFF
cdr3_nt: TGCGCCAGCAGCGAGGGACATTCAGTAGAAGCTTTCTTT

d_call: .
j_call: TRBJ2-3
v_call: TRBV4-1
clone_size: few
cdr3_aa: CASSQRFTDTQYF
cdr3_nt: TGCGCCAGCAGCCAGCGGTTCACAGATACGCAGTATTTT

d_call: .
j_call: TRBJ2-1
v_call: TRBV20-1
clone_size: many
cdr3_aa: CSARGQQSSYNEQFF
cdr3_nt: TGCAGTGCTAGAGGACAGCAAAGCTCCTACAATGAGCAGTTCTTC

d_call: .
j_call: TRBJ2-7
v_call: TRBV18
clone_size: .
cdr3_aa: CASSQWGTTYEQYF
cdr3_nt: TGTGCCAGCTCACAATGGGGGACCACCTACGAGCAGTACTTC

d_call: TRBD1
j_call: TRBJ2-5
v_call: TRBV28
clone_size: few
cdr3_aa: CASSFQTGGTETQYF
cdr3_nt: TGTGCCAGCAGTTTCCAAACAGGGGGCACGGAGACCCAGTACTTC

d_call: .
j_call: TRBJ1-2
v_call: TRBV7-2
clone_size: few
cdr3_aa: CASSLINFRLNYGYTF
cdr3_nt: TGTGCCAGCAGCTTAATTAATTTTAGGCTGAACTATGGCTACACCTTC

d_call: TRBD1
j_call: TRBJ1-1
v_call: TRBV12-3/TRBV12-4
clone_size: many
cdr3_aa: CASSLQSTGATEAFF
cdr3_nt: TGTGCCAGCAGCCTTCAATCAACAGGGGCCACTGAAGCTTTCTTT

d_call: .
j_call: TRBJ2-5
v_call: TRBV7-2
clone_size: many
cdr3_aa: CASSEDGEETQYF
cdr3_nt: TGTGCCAGCAGCGAGGACGGAGAAGAGACCCAGTACTTC

d_call: TRBD2
j_call: TRBJ2-3
v_call: TRBV7-2
clone_size: many
cdr3_aa: CASSSYGPVAGDTQYF
cdr3_nt: TGTGCCAGCAGCTCCTACGGTCCTGTAGCGGGAGATACGCAGTATTTT

d_call: TRBD1
j_call: TRBJ1-5
v_call: TRBV12-3/TRBV12-4
clone_size: .
cdr3_aa: CASSWRVGQGGNQPQHF
cdr3_nt: TGTGCCAGCAGTTGGCGGGTGGGACAGGGGGGCAATCAGCCCCAGCATTTT

d_call: TRBD2
j_call: TRBJ2-1
v_call: TRBV5-1
clone_size: few
cdr3_aa: CASSAGRLAGGTYSYNEQFF
cdr3_nt: TGCGCCAGCAGCGCCGGCCGGCTAGCGGGGGGAACCTACTCCTACAATGAGCAGTTCTTC

d_call: .
j_call: TRBJ1-1
v_call: TRBV4-3
clone_size: many
cdr3_aa: CASSQEQGKNGEAFF
cdr3_nt: TGCGCCAGCAGCCAGGAACAGGGAAAGAATGGTGAAGCTTTCTTT

d_call: .
j_call: TRBJ1-2
v_call: TRBV4-1
clone_size: .
cdr3_aa: CASSPSLSDGYTF
cdr3_nt: TGCGCCAGCAGCCCAAGTTTATCGGATGGCTACACCTTC

d_call: .
j_call: TRBJ1-1
v_call: TRBV24-1
clone_size: many
cdr3_aa: CATSGTLENEAFF
cdr3_nt: TGTGCCACCAGTGGGACACTCGAGAATGAAGCTTTCTTT

d_call: .
j_call: TRBJ2-2
v_call: TRBV28
clone_size: few
cdr3_aa: CASSLFRAVNTGELFF
cdr3_nt: TGTGCCAGCAGTTTATTCCGGGCCGTGAACACCGGGGAGCTGTTTTTT

d_call: TRBD1
j_call: TRBJ1-2
v_call: TRBV12-3/TRBV12-4
clone_size: .
cdr3_aa: CASSFFRDSGTGEDGYTF
cdr3_nt: TGTGCCAGCAGTTTCTTCCGAGATTCCGGGACAGGGGAGGATGGCTACACCTTC

d_call: TRBD2
j_call: TRBJ2-1
v_call: TRBV5-1
clone_size: few
cdr3_aa: CASSPRLAGGHNEQFF
cdr3_nt: TGCGCCAGCAGCCCCAGGCTAGCGGGGGGGCACAATGAGCAGTTCTTC